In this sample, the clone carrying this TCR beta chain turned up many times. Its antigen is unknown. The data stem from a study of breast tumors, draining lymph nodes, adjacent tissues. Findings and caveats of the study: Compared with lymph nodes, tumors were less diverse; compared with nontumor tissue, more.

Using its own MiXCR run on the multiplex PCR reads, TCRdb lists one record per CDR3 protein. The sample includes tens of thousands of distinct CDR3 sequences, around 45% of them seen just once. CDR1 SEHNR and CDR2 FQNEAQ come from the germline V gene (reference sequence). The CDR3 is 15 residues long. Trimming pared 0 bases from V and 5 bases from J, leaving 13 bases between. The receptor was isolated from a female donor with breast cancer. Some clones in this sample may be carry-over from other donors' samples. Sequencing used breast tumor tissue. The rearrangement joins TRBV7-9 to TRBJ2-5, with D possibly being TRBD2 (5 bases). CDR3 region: CASSLAGAFSETQYF. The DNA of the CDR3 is TGTGCCAGCAGCTTAGCGGGAGCTTTCTCGGAGACCCAGTACTTC.